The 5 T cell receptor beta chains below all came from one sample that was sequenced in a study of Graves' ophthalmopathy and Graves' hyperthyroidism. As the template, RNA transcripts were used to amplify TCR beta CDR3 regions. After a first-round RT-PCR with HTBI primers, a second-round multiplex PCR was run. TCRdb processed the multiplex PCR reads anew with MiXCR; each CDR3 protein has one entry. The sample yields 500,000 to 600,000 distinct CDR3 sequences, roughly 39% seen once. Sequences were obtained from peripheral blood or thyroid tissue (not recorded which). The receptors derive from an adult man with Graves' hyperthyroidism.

CDR3 region: CASSISGGGRTDTQYF. CDR3 bases: TGTGCCAGCAGTATAAGCGGGGGAGGCCGTACGGATACGCAGTATTTT. This sequence joins TRBV2 and TRBJ1-3; 8 positions agree with TRBD2. Judging by the DNA end, TRBJ2-3 fits better; the J call may be wrong. The germline CDR1 and CDR2 sequences are SNHLY and FYNNEI. The CDR3 consists of 16 residues.

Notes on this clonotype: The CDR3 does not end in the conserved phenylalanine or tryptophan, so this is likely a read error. The CDR3 bases are TGTGCCAGCAGCTTGGAGGGACGGGGGCTCTTGGACACTGAAGCTTTCCTT. Translation: CASSLEGRGLLDTEAFL. This chain uses TRBV5-6 with TRBJ1-1; weak D call: TRBD1 (6 bases). V was cut by 0 bases and J by 3 bases, with 18 bases left in between. CDR3 length equals 17 residues. Germline CDR1 SGHDT, CDR2 YYEEEE.

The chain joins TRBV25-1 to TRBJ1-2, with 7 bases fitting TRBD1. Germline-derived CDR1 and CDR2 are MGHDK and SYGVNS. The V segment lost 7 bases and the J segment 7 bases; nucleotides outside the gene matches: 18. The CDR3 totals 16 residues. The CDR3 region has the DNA TGTGCCAGCACCCCAGGGGGGAATACCCTTTTGGGTGGCTACACCTTC. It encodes CASTPGGNTLLGGYTF.

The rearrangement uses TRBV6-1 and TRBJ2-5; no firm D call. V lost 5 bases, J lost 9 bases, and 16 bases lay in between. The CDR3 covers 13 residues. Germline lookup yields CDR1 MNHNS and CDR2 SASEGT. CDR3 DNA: TGTGCCAGCAGTCCGGACCTGGGGAAGGCCCAGTACTTC. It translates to CASSPDLGKAQYF.

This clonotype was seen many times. CDR3 loop: CATSDSPNTEAFF. The CDR3 region has the DNA TGTGCCACCAGTGATTCCCCCAACACTGAAGCTTTCTTT. V and J are TRBV24-1 and TRBJ1-1; no clear D gene. Trimming stripped 2 bases from V and 2 bases from J, with 5 bases between. CDR3 size: 13 residues. Germline lookup yields CDR1 KGHDR and CDR2 SFDVKD.